The clone carrying this TCR beta chain was observed a handful of times. Its cognate antigen is unknown. This sample is drawn from a study of cytomegalovirus exposure and HLA in healthy donors. Overall study findings and caveats: Immune exposure data for these donors was limited to CMV serostatus.

Germline V gene lookup returns CDR1 SGHNT and CDR2 YYREEE (reference sequence). Trimming shortened V by 9 bases and J by 0 bases, and 13 bases separated the two germline ends. This CDR3 is built from 13 residues. 13 Jbeta primers and 60 Vbeta primers were used for the PCR. This table comes from immunoSEQ multiplex PCR, and its TCRdb copy is limited to in-frame clones, with some not included. Altogether about 82,000 clones are present, about 79% being singletons, with the ten largest covering less than 7%. This clonotype was obtained from a male donor in good health and CMV-seropositive. What was sequenced was PBMCs. The chain uses TRBV5-4 and TRBJ2-7; D perhaps matches TRBD1 (6 bases). CDR3 region: CATGTQNSYEQYF. As DNA, the CDR3 is TGTGCCACCGGGACACAGAACTCCTACGAGCAGTACTTC.